This T cell receptor beta chain was retrieved from a study of siplizumab effects on memory and regulatory T cells. The study, taken as a whole, reports: For mappable alloreactive CD4+ clones, the mean Treg-derived fraction was about 72% with siplizumab and 25% to 30% in controls.

Sequencing used immunoSEQ multiplex PCR; TCRdb keeps in-frame clones, though not all of them. The table includes approximately 100,000 clones, roughly 93% detected once. This clone has a handful of counts. Its antigen is still unknown. There are 12 residues in the CDR3. The V gene's germline CDR1 is LNHDA and CDR2 SQIVND (reference sequence). V lost 5 bases and J 8 bases, leaving 12 bases between the germline ends. The sample consisted of non-Treg CD4+ T cells sorted from blood. The TCR originated in a human donor in good health. The chain recombines TRBV19 with TRBJ1-2; perhaps TRBD1 as D (6 bases). Here the CDR3 DNA reads TGTGCCAGTAGTCTAATCCAGGGGGGCTACACCTTC. As protein: CASSLIQGGYTF.